The T cell receptor beta chain under discussion was sequenced for a study of T cell repertoires in cytomegalovirus infection. Study results and caveats: Dominant in the ex vivo response were TCR beta clonotypes restricted by HLA-C and specific for CMV.

TCRdb fed the reads into MiXCR, producing one record per CDR3 protein. Of nearly 550,000 distinct CDR3 sequences in the sample, approximately 15% were seen once. This clonotype was picked up many times. Antigen specificity is unknown. The germline gives CDR1 ENHRY, CDR2 SYGVKD. V gave up 0 bases and J gave up 0 bases, with 8 bases separating them. This CDR3 has 15 amino acids. The chain carries TRBV10-3 and TRBJ1-2; possible D gene TRBD1, 5 bases. The sequenced sample consisted of CD8+ T cells from PBMCs. This sequence was found in a human donor in good health (CMV status not recorded). Some clones in this sample may be carry-over from other donors' samples. CDR3 amino acids: CAISESEGSNYGYTF. CDR3 sequence (DNA): TGTGCCATCAGTGAGTCTGAGGGGTCTAACTATGGCTACACCTTC.